This note documents a single T cell receptor (beta chain) sequence. Its antigen is not identified. All patients relapsed after autologous stem cell transplantation, and brentuximab vedotin exposure varied. Purification of CD4+ T cells from thawed PBMCs was achieved by magnetic negative selection. The sample belongs to a study of PD-1 blockade in classical Hodgkin lymphoma. General study points: CD4+ TCR diversity rose significantly by C4D1, and CD8+ TCR diversity did not. The authors excluded patients who started nivolumab under 1 year after ASCT.

Germline CDR1 reads KGHSH; CDR2 reads LQKENI. The CDR3 consists of 14 residues. Trimming pared 5 bases from V and 0 bases from J, leaving 10 bases between. Here immunoSEQ multiplex PCR was the method, and the copy in TCRdb shows in-frame clones only, minus some. The data show thousands of clones, with 60% to 80% seen just once and approximately 7.2% held by the top ten. The TCR was taken from a human donor with classical Hodgkin lymphoma. The V call is TRBV18, the J call TRBJ1-1; D gene uncertain. This material consisted of CD4+ T cells from blood, taken at baseline. The CDR3 DNA reads TGTGCCAGCTCAATTGACCTGTTGAACACTGAAGCTTTCTTT. Translated, it gives CASSIDLLNTEAFF. The full variable domain, rest sourced from reference TRBV18 and TRBJ1-1, is NAGVMQNPRHLVRRRGQEARLRCSPMKGHSHVYWYRQLPEEGLKFMVYLQKENIIDESGMPKERFSAEFPKEGPSILRIQQVVRGDSAAYFCASSIDLLNTEAFFGQGTRLTVV.